The 4 T cell receptor beta chains below come from one sample, sequenced in a study of T cells in localized non-small cell lung cancer. Clones were read by immunoSEQ multiplex PCR, and TCRdb kept only the in-frame ones, dropping some. Here the sample spans about 40,000 clones, 80% to 90% being singletons. The material sequenced was peripheral blood, taken before any cancer treatment. These receptors were collected from a woman between 35 and 70 years old with stage I lung adenocarcinoma.

The V call is TRBV10-3, the J call TRBJ2-2; D remains ambiguous. CDR1 is ENHRY, CDR2 SYGVKD, per germline. With 3 bases removed from V and 5 bases from J, the gap between germline ends came to 16 bases. The CDR3 sequence is 16 residues long. The CDR3 region has the DNA TGTGCCATCAGTGACGTAGGTGGGAAGAGGACCGGGGAGCTGTTTTTT. Amino acids: CAISDVGGKRTGELFF.

V and J are TRBV5-6 and TRBJ2-2; D unclear. V was clipped by 2 bases and J by 6 bases, with 11 bases between them. Looked up from germline, CDR1 is SGHDT and CDR2 is YYEEEE. CDR3 length equals 14 residues. The CDR3 DNA reads TGTGCCAGCAGCTTTGACTCCGTCGCCGGGGAGCTGTTTTTT. Translating it yields CASSFDSVAGELFF.

The rearrangement uses TRBV18 and TRBJ1-2; a possible D gene is TRBD1 (5 bases). V was pared by 3 bases and J by 3 bases, with 11 bases between. The germline CDR1 and CDR2 sequences are KGHSH and LQKENI. This CDR3 has 14 residues. This CDR3 is CASSPRALDYGYTF. CDR3 DNA: TGTGCCAGCTCACCCAGGGCCTTGGACTATGGCTACACCTTC.

Here the CDR3 reads CASSEAYAAASTDTQYF. CDR3 coding DNA: TGTGCCAGCAGTGAAGCTTACGCGGCGGCCAGCACAGATACGCAGTATTTT. V usage is TRBV6-1 and J usage is TRBJ2-3, with no clear D. CDR1 MNHNS and CDR2 SASEGT come from the germline V gene. Trimming stripped 0 bases from V and 0 bases from J, with 13 bases between. The CDR3 has 17 residues.